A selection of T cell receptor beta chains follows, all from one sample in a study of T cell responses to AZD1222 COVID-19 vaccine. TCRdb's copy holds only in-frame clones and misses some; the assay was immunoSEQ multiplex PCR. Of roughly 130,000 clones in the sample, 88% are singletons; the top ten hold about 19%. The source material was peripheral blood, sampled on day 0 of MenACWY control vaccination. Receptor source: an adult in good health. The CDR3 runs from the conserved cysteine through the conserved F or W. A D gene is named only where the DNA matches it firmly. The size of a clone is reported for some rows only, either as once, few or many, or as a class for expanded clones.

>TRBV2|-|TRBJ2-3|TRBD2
TGTGCCAGCAGGCCTGCGGGAGTTGGCACAGATACGCAGTATTTT
CASRPAGVGTDTQYF
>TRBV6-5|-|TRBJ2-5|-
TGTGCCAGCCGTCCAGGGATAGGTCTAGGAGAGACCCAGTACTTC
CASRPGIGLGETQYF
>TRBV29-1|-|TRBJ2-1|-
TGCAGCGTTGAACGGTGGACAGAATACAATGAGCAGTTCTTC
CSVERWTEYNEQFF
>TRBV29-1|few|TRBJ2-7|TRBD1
TGCAGCGTCACGGGACAGGGAACTTCCTACGAGCAGTACTTC
CSVTGQGTSYEQYF
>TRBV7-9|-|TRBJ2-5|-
TGTGCCAGCAGCCGACCTATCGGGACAATGAGGACTGGGGAAGAGACCCAGTACTTC
CASSRPIGTMRTGEETQYF
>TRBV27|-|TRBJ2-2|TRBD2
TGTGCCAGCAGTTTAAGGCGGGGGTCGAACACCGGGGAGCTGTTTTTT
CASSLRRGSNTGELFF
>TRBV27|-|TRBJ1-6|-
TGTGCCAGCAGTCGCACGGGGCTACAGGAATTAAATTCACCCCTCCACTTT
CASSRTGLQELNSPLHF
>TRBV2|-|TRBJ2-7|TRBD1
TGTGCCGGCAACCAGGGACAGGGTGGCGAGCAGTACTTC
CAGNQGQGGEQYF
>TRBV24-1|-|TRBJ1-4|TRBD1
TGTGCCACCAGTGATCCAACAGGGGGCGCGGGTGAAAAACTGTTTTTT
CATSDPTGGAGEKLFF
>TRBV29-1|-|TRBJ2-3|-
TGCAGCGTTGAAGGGTTCACAGATACGCAGTATTTT
CSVEGFTDTQYF
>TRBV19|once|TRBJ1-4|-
TGTGCCAGTAGTATCCCGGATCTTGCAACTAATGAAAAACTGTTTTTT
CASSIPDLATNEKLFF
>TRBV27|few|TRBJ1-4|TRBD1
TGTGCCAGCACCCTGACAGGGGGGTTAACTAATGAAAAACTGTTTTTT
CASTLTGGLTNEKLFF
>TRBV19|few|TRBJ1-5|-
TGTGCCAGTAGTATAACAACGGGCAATCAGCCCCAGCATTTT
CASSITTGNQPQHF
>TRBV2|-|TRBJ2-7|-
TGTGCCAGCAGGGCGCCCCCAGCCGAGCAGTACTTC
CASRAPPAEQYF
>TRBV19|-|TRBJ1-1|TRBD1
TGTGCCAGTAGTTCTAAGTCGACAGGGGGCATGACTGAAGCTTTCTTT
CASSSKSTGGMTEAFF
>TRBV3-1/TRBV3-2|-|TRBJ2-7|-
TGTGCCAGCAGCCAAGCGGGGTACGAGCAGTACTTC
CASSQAGYEQYF
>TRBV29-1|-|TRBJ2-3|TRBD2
TGCAGCGTGGTATATCCGGGAGGCCACACAGATACGCAGTATTTT
CSVVYPGGHTDTQYF
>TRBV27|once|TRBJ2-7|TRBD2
TGTGCCAGCAGTCCCTATCGGGGAGCGGGAGTCACCTACGAGCAGTACTTC
CASSPYRGAGVTYEQYF
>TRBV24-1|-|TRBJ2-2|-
TGTGCCACCAGTGACAGGTGGGGATCCACCGGGGAGCTGTTTTTT
CATSDRWGSTGELFF
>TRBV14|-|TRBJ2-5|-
TGTGCCAGCAGCCAAGACTGGGAAGAGACCCAGTACTTC
CASSQDWEETQYF
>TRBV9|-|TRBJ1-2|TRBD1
TGTGCCAGCAGCGAAGGGGACAGGGTTTATGGCTATGGCTACACCTTC
CASSEGDRVYGYGYTF
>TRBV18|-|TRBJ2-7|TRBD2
TGTGCCAGCTCACCAAGACTAGCGAGGACCTTGACGGGCGAGCAGTACTTC
CASSPRLARTLTGEQYF
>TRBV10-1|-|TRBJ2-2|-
TGCGCCAGCAGGCCTAGACCTAACACCGGGGAGCTGTTTTTT
CASRPRPNTGELFF
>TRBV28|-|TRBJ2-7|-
TGTGCCAGCAGTTTAATTTACGGAGCCTACGAGCAGTACTTC
CASSLIYGAYEQYF
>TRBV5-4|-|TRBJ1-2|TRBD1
TGTGCCAGCAGCGCGGACAGGGACTATGGCTACACCTTC
CASSADRDYGYTF
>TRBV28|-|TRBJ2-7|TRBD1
TGTGCCAGCAGTCCCTTCTCAGGGGGCTCCTACGAGCAGTACTTC
CASSPFSGGSYEQYF
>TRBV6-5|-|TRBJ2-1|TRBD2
TGTGCCAGCAGTTTAGCGGGTACCTACAATGAGCAGTTCTTC
CASSLAGTYNEQFF
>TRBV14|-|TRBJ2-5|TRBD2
TGTGCCAGCAGCCAAGATGGACTAGGGGCACAAGAGACCCAGTACTTC
CASSQDGLGAQETQYF
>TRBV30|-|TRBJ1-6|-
TGTGCCTCCAACAGGGTCGTTGGGTCACCCCTCCACTTT
CASNRVVGSPLHF
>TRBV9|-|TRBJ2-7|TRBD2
TGTGCCAGCAGCGTAGCAGATAGCGGGGGAACCTACGAGCAGTACTTC
CASSVADSGGTYEQYF
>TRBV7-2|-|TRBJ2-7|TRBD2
TGTGCCAGCAGCTTAGTATTTAGCGGGAGCTCCTACGAGCAGTACTTC
CASSLVFSGSSYEQYF